The 10 T cell receptor beta chains listed next were all sequenced from one sample in a study of beta chain features in type 1 diabetes. Sequenced material consisted of expressed TCRB transcripts (all of the isolated RNA was reverse transcribed). TCRdb keeps only in-frame clones here, not all; method: immunoSEQ multiplex PCR. Here the sample spans fewer than 250,000 clones, roughly an eighth being singletons. The material sequenced was naive CD4+ T cells from blood. The receptors come from a woman between 40 and 55 years old in good health.

There are a few counts of this clone. V is TRBV5-6 and J is TRBJ2-7; TRBD2 matches 7 bases. The CDR3 is 11 residues long. Germline V gene data show CDR1 as SGHDT and CDR2 as YYEEEE. J lost 7 bases, V lost 4 bases, and 2 bases had no gene match. For the CDR3, the DNA is TGTGCCAGCAGCCGCGGGGGAGAGCAGTACTTC. This sequence encodes CASSRGGEQYF.

The rearrangement uses TRBV5-4 and TRBJ2-5; D might be TRBD2 (5 bases). Germline values: CDR1 SGHNT, CDR2 YYREEE (reference sequence). V lost 4 bases and J 5 bases, leaving 18 bases between the germline ends. This CDR3 spans 15 amino acids. The DNA for the CDR3 is TGTGCCAGCAGCCCGGACTGGGCGCGGTCGGAGACCCAGTACTTC. Encoded protein: CASSPDWARSETQYF.

This clone turned up a few times. The V gene is TRBV5-1, the J gene TRBJ2-5, with TRBD2 matching 7 bases. The CDR3 has 18 residues. J lost 2 bases, V lost 0 bases, and 13 bases had no gene match. Per germline, CDR1 SGHRS and CDR2 YFSETQ. The CDR3 protein is CASSLGFRASGGQETQYF. The CDR3 region has the DNA TGCGCCAGCAGCTTGGGGTTCAGGGCTAGCGGAGGGCAAGAGACCCAGTACTTC.

This clone has just a few counts. The rearrangement uses TRBV11-2 and TRBJ2-7; TRBD2 matches at 9 bases. The CDR3 is made up of 18 amino acids. In germline, CDR1 is SGHAT, CDR2 FQNNGV. Germline trimming cut 1 base from V and 1 base from J; bases unmatched to any gene: 11. The CDR3 bases are TGTGCCAGCAGCTTAGTCGTCGTGGGCGGGGGGGGATCCTACGAGCAGTACTTC. It specifies CASSLVVVGGGGSYEQYF.

This chain uses TRBV10-1 with TRBJ2-7, with 11 bases fitting TRBD1. Germline trimming cut 6 bases from V and 0 bases from J; bases unmatched to any gene: 1. CDR3 length equals 14 residues. Germline-derived CDR1 and CDR2 are WNHNN and SYGVQD (reference sequence). CDR3 loop: CASSGTGGSYEQYF. CDR3 bases: TGCGCCAGCAGCGGGACAGGGGGCTCCTACGAGCAGTACTTC.

CDR3 in amino acids: CASSEPGVRLYGYTF. CDR3 nucleotides: TGTGCCAGCAGTGAACCCGGGGTGAGGCTGTATGGCTACACCTTC. The rearrangement uses TRBV2 and TRBJ1-2; D unclear. From germline, CDR1 is SNHLY and CDR2 FYNNEI. Between the trimmed V and J ends, which lost 2 bases and 5 bases, there was a span of 15 bases. This CDR3 contains 15 residues.

The chain employs TRBV2 and TRBJ2-2; 7 bases line up with TRBD2. With 7 bases clipped from V and 1 base from J, the junction kept 6 bases outside the gene matches. Germline lookup yields CDR1 SNHLY and CDR2 FYNNEI. The CDR3 is 15 amino acids. CDR3 sequence: CASKTAGRNTGELFF. In nucleotides, the CDR3 is TGTGCCAGCAAGACAGCGGGGAGGAACACCGGGGAGCTGTTTTTT.

This CDR3 reads CASSYNPGGSNQPQHF. CDR3 DNA sequence: TGCGCCAGCAGCTATAACCCAGGGGGAAGCAATCAGCCCCAGCATTTT. The gene calls are TRBV5-1 and TRBJ1-5, with 7 nucleotides matching TRBD1. CDR3 length equals 16 residues. V shed 3 bases, J shed 1 base, and the junction held 7 bases outside the gene matches. The germline V gene has CDR1 SGHRS and CDR2 YFSETQ.

This clone has a handful of counts. The chain is built from TRBV4-1 and TRBJ2-7, with 9 nucleotides matching TRBD1. The length of the CDR3 is 15 residues. Germline V gene data show CDR1 as MGHRA and CDR2 as YSYEKL. V shed 3 bases, J shed 1 base, and the junction held 4 bases outside the gene matches. The chain's CDR3 is CASSHLGTGSYEQYF. CDR3 DNA sequence: TGCGCCAGCAGCCACCTCGGGACAGGGTCCTACGAGCAGTACTTC.

The chain employs TRBV5-6 and TRBJ1-2, with D tentatively TRBD1 (5 bases). The V end lost 6 bases, the J end lost 4 bases, and 25 bases lay between the germline ends. The CDR3 loop spans 17 amino acids. In germline, CDR1 is SGHDT, CDR2 YYEEEE. This CDR3 reads CASILGGTVEILYGYTF. CDR3 sequence (DNA): TGTGCCAGCATCTTAGGCGGGACGGTGGAAATACTCTATGGCTACACCTTC. Filled out from reference TRBV5-6 and TRBJ1-2, the complete variable domain reads DAGVTQSPTHLIKTRGQQVTLRCSPKSGHDTVSWYQQALGQGPQFIFQYYEEEERQRGNFPDRFSGHQFPNYSSELNVNALLLGDSALYLCASILGGTVEILYGYTFGSGTRLTVV.